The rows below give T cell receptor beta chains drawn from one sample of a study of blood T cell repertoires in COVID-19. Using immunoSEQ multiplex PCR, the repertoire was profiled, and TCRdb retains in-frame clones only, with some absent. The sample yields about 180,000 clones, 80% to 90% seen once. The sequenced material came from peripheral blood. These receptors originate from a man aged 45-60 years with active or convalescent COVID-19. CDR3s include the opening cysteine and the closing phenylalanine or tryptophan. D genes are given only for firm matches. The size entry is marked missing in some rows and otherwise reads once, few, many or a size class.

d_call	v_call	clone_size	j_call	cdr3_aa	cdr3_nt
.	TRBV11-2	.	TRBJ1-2	CASSPRQVDYGYTF	TGTGCCAGCAGCCCCCGACAGGTTGACTATGGCTACACCTTC
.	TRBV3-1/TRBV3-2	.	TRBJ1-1	CASSRTTRDTEAFF	TGTGCCAGCAGCCGAACGACCCGGGACACTGAAGCTTTCTTT
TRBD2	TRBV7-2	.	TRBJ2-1	CASSSGGRGNEQFF	TGTGCCAGCAGCTCAGGCGGGAGGGGTAATGAGCAGTTCTTC
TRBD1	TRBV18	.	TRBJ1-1	CASSPLQGGATEAFF	TGTGCCAGCTCCCCCCTCCAGGGGGGTGCCACTGAAGCTTTCTTT
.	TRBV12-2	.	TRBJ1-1	CASRLAGGDTEAFF	TGTGCAAGTCGCTTAGCGGGGGGAGACACTGAAGCTTTCTTT
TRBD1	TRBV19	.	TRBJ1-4	CASSVRQGANEKLFF	TGTGCCAGTAGTGTCCGACAGGGCGCTAATGAAAAACTGTTTTTT
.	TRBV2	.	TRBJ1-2	CASSEAAGYGYTF	TGTGCCAGCAGTGAAGCGGCGGGGTATGGCTACACCTTC
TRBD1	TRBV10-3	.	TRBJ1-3	CAISRGSGNTIYF	TGTGCCATCAGCAGGGGGTCTGGAAACACCATATATTTT
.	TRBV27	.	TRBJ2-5	CASSLSGFKETQYF	TGTGCCAGCAGTTTAAGCGGGTTCAAAGAGACCCAGTACTTC
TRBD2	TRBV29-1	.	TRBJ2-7	CSVDLGGSSYEQYF	TGCAGCGTTGACCTAGGCGGGAGCTCCTACGAGCAGTACTTC
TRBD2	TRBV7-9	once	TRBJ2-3	CASSLVAGDTDTQYF	TGTGCCAGCAGCTTAGTAGCGGGAGACACAGATACGCAGTATTTT
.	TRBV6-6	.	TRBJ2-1	CASTAAGTYNEQFF	TGTGCCAGCACGGCAGCGGGTACGTACAATGAGCAGTTCTTC
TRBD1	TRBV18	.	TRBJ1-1	CASSLPGQTNTEAFF	TGTGCCAGCTCACTACCGGGACAGACGAACACTGAAGCTTTCTTT
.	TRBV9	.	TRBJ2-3	CASSVVEGWTDTQYF	TGTGCCAGCAGCGTAGTTGAGGGTTGGACAGATACGCAGTATTTT
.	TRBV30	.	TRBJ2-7	CAWSVQGYEQYF	TGTGCCTGGAGTGTTCAGGGGTACGAGCAGTACTTC
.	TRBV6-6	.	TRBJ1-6	CASTYQGNSPLHF	TGTGCCAGCACCTACCAGGGCAATTCACCCCTCCACTTT
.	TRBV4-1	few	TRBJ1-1	CASSRFGGGGAWAEAFF	TGCGCCAGCAGCAGATTTGGAGGGGGGGGCGCCTGGGCTGAAGCTTTCTTT
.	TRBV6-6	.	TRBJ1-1	CASSIQGGTEAFF	TGTGCCAGCAGCATACAGGGAGGGACTGAAGCTTTCTTT
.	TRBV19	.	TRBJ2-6	CASSTGASGANVLTF	TGTGCCAGTAGTACAGGGGCGTCTGGGGCCAACGTCCTGACTTTC
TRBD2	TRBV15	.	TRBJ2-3	CATSGGLSTDTQYF	TGTGCCACCAGCGGGGGACTAAGCACAGATACGCAGTATTTT
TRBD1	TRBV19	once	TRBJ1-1	CARGAQVTGDTEAFF	TGTGCCAGAGGGGCCCAGGTGACAGGGGACACTGAAGCTTTCTTT
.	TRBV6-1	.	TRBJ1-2	CASSEAPVYGYTF	TGTGCCAGCAGTGAAGCGCCAGTCTATGGCTACACCTTC
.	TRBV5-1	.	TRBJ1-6	CASSFGNRDSPLHF	TGCGCCAGCAGCTTTGGGAACAGGGATTCACCCCTCCACTTT
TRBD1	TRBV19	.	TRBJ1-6	CASRGTGNNSPLHF	TGTGCCAGTAGGGGGACAGGGAATAATTCACCCCTCCACTTT
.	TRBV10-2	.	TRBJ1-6	CASSEVQGTGSPLHF	TGCGCCAGCAGTGAGGTCCAGGGAACTGGTTCACCCCTCCACTTT
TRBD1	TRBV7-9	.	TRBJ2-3	CASSLEGQGTDTQYF	TGTGCCAGCAGCTTAGAGGGACAGGGCACAGATACGCAGTATTTT
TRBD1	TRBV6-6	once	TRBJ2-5	CASSYSDRGETQYF	TGTGCCAGCAGTTACTCCGACAGGGGAGAGACCCAGTACTTC
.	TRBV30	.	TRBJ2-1	CAWSTPPGLQFF	TGTGCCTGGAGTACACCACCGGGACTCCAGTTCTTC
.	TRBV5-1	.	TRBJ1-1	CASTWAGEITEAFF	TGCGCCAGCACTTGGGCGGGGGAAATCACTGAAGCTTTCTTT
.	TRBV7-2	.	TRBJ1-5	CASSINRFNQPQHF	TGTGCCAGCAGCATAAACAGATTCAATCAGCCCCAGCATTTT
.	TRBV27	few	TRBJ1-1	CASSSLTGVNTEAFF	TGTGCCAGCAGTTCCTTGACAGGAGTGAACACTGAAGCTTTCTTT
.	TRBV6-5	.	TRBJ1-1	CASRNDRNTEAFF	TGTGCCAGCAGGAACGACAGGAACACTGAAGCTTTCTTT
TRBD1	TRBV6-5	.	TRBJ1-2	CATSRTGAYGYTF	TGTGCCACTTCCCGGACAGGGGCCTATGGCTACACCTTC
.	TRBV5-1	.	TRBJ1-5	CASSLDAGNQPQHF	TGCGCCAGCAGCTTGGACGCAGGGAATCAGCCCCAGCATTTT
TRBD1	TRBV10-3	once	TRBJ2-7	CATIGTGGTEQYF	TGTGCCACAATCGGGACAGGGGGCACTGAGCAGTACTTC
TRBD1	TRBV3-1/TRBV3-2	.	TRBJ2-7	CASSQTTGGSGEQYF	TGTGCCAGCAGCCAAACGACAGGGGGCAGTGGCGAGCAGTACTTC
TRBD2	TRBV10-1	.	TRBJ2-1	CASSESIAGGSYNEQFF	TGCGCCAGCAGTGAGTCGATAGCGGGAGGATCTTACAATGAGCAGTTCTTC
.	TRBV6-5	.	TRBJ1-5	CASSPGLGREPQHF	TGTGCCAGCAGCCCCGGGTTGGGGAGGGAGCCCCAGCATTTT
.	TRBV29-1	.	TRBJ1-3	CSAWGGPDSGNTIYF	TGCAGCGCATGGGGAGGTCCGGACTCTGGAAACACCATATATTTT
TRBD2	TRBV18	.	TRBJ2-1	CASSDGLAGVSEQFF	TGTGCCAGCTCAGACGGACTAGCGGGAGTTAGTGAGCAGTTCTTC
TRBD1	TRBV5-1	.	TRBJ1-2	CASSRAGTANYGYTF	TGCGCCAGCAGTAGGGCCGGGACAGCTAACTATGGCTACACCTTC
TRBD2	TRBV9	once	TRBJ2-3	CASSVQLAGGLDTQYF	TGTGCCAGCAGCGTTCAACTAGCGGGGGGCTTAGATACGCAGTATTTT
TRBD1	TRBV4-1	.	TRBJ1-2	CASSTRQGGYTF	TGCGCCAGCAGCACCCGACAGGGGGGCTACACCTTC
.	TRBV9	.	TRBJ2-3	CASSLTDRDTQYF	TGTGCCAGCAGCCTAACCGACAGAGATACGCAGTATTTT
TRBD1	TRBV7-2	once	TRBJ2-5	CASSSGQVQETQYF	TGTGCCAGCAGCTCCGGACAGGTCCAAGAGACCCAGTACTTC
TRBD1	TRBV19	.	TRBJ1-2	CASSSQGITKYYGYTF	TGTGCCAGTAGCTCACAGGGGATAACGAAGTACTATGGCTACACCTTC
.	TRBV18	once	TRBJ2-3	CASSQGNTDTQYF	TGTGCCAGCTCCCAGGGTAATACAGATACGCAGTATTTT
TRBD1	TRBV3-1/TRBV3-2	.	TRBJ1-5	CASSQTGVGQPQHF	TGTGCCAGCAGCCAGACAGGGGTTGGTCAGCCCCAGCATTTT
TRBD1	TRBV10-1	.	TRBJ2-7	CASLGHRGHEQYF	TGCGCCAGCTTGGGGCACAGGGGCCACGAGCAGTACTTC
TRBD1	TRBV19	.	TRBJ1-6	CASSPEGTDNSPLHF	TGTGCCAGTAGCCCGGAGGGGACAGATAATTCACCCCTCCACTTT